Included here is one TCR beta chain sequence, with context. This specimen belongs to a study of Graves' ophthalmopathy and Graves' hyperthyroidism. RNA transcripts were the template, and TCR beta CDR3 regions were amplified from them. HTBI primers served in a first-round RT-PCR, which a second-round multiplex PCR followed. TCRdb reanalysed the multiplex PCR reads using MiXCR and keeps one entry per CDR3 protein. The sample shows 200,000 to 250,000 distinct CDR3 sequences, approximately 28% of them seen only once. The V gene's germline CDR1 is MDHEN and CDR2 SYDVKM. This CDR3 spans 12 amino acids. V lost 7 bases and J 1 base, leaving 7 bases between the germline ends.

The TCR comes from a man aged 50-60 years with Graves' ophthalmopathy. The rearrangement joins TRBV28 to TRBJ1-2; D is unresolved. The sequenced material came from peripheral blood. This CDR3 is CASNAVNYGYTF. The DNA of the CDR3 is TGTGCCAGCAATGCAGTTAACTATGGCTACACCTTC.